The rows below give T cell receptor beta chains drawn from one sample of a study of cytomegalovirus exposure and HLA in healthy donors. Sequencing used immunoSEQ multiplex PCR; TCRdb keeps in-frame clones, though not all of them. The sample carries 90,000 to 150,000 clones, about 83% recorded once. The sequencing sample was made of PBMCs. The receptors stem from a female donor in good health and CMV-seronegative. The CDR3 runs from the conserved cysteine through the conserved F or W. A D gene is named only where the DNA matches it firmly. Not every row has a clone size; where given, it reads once, few, many or a size class.

j_call: TRBJ2-7; v_call: TRBV6-5; clone_size: .; d_call: .; cdr3_aa: CASSYVRGTGEQYF; cdr3_nt: TGTGCCAGCAGTTACGTGAGGGGGACGGGCGAGCAGTACTTC
j_call: TRBJ2-5; v_call: TRBV27; clone_size: once; d_call: TRBD2; cdr3_aa: CASGGGGIGETQYF; cdr3_nt: TGTGCCAGCGGGGGCGGGGGGATAGGAGAGACCCAGTACTTC
j_call: TRBJ2-6; v_call: TRBV5-6; clone_size: .; d_call: TRBD1; cdr3_aa: CASSPGDRARGANVLTF; cdr3_nt: TGTGCCAGCAGCCCTGGGGACAGGGCGCGAGGGGCCAACGTCCTGACTTTC
j_call: TRBJ2-7; v_call: TRBV2; clone_size: .; d_call: .; cdr3_aa: CASKDRVYEQYF; cdr3_nt: TGTGCCAGCAAGGACAGAGTTTACGAGCAGTACTTC
j_call: TRBJ1-4; v_call: TRBV6-6; clone_size: .; d_call: TRBD1; cdr3_aa: CASSRDREGRLFF; cdr3_nt: TGTGCCAGCAGTAGGGACAGGGAGGGAAGACTGTTTTTT
j_call: TRBJ1-6; v_call: TRBV19; clone_size: .; d_call: .; cdr3_aa: CASSIQGENSPLHF; cdr3_nt: TGTGCCAGTAGTATCCAGGGTGAAAATTCACCCCTCCACTTT
j_call: TRBJ2-1; v_call: TRBV7-9; clone_size: once; d_call: TRBD1; cdr3_aa: CASSSSSKRDRGHNEQFF; cdr3_nt: TGTGCCAGCAGCTCATCGTCAAAACGGGACAGGGGACACAATGAGCAGTTCTTC
j_call: TRBJ1-2; v_call: TRBV7-2; clone_size: .; d_call: .; cdr3_aa: CASSPRQANGYTF; cdr3_nt: TGTGCCAGCAGCCCCCGACAGGCTAATGGCTACACCTTC
j_call: TRBJ2-7; v_call: TRBV6-5; clone_size: .; d_call: .; cdr3_aa: CASSLLAGAGYEQYF; cdr3_nt: TGTGCCAGCAGTCTCTTGGCGGGGGCGGGCTACGAGCAGTACTTC
j_call: TRBJ1-2; v_call: TRBV6-5; clone_size: .; d_call: TRBD1; cdr3_aa: CASRKTGDGGYTF; cdr3_nt: TGTGCCAGCAGGAAGACAGGGGATGGTGGCTACACCTTC
j_call: TRBJ2-7; v_call: TRBV4-3; clone_size: few; d_call: .; cdr3_aa: CASSQEGQGLYEQYF; cdr3_nt: TGCGCCAGCAGCCAAGAGGGGCAGGGACTCTACGAGCAGTACTTC
j_call: TRBJ1-1; v_call: TRBV18; clone_size: .; d_call: TRBD1; cdr3_aa: CASSTQGGIGAFF; cdr3_nt: TGTGCCAGCTCAACACAGGGGGGGATTGGAGCTTTCTTT
j_call: TRBJ2-7; v_call: TRBV27; clone_size: .; d_call: TRBD1; cdr3_aa: CASSLQGASSYEQYF; cdr3_nt: TGTGCCAGCAGTTTACAGGGGGCCAGCTCCTACGAGCAGTACTTC
j_call: TRBJ2-7; v_call: TRBV4-2; clone_size: .; d_call: TRBD2; cdr3_aa: CASSQEASGGSSSYEQYF; cdr3_nt: TGTGCCAGCAGCCAAGAGGCTAGCGGGGGATCGAGCTCCTACGAGCAGTACTTC
j_call: TRBJ2-5; v_call: TRBV29-1; clone_size: .; d_call: .; cdr3_aa: CSAAGQTQETQYF; cdr3_nt: TGCAGCGCCGCAGGACAGACACAAGAGACCCAGTACTTC
j_call: TRBJ2-6; v_call: TRBV5-4; clone_size: .; d_call: TRBD1; cdr3_aa: CASNEGQPYSGANVLTF; cdr3_nt: TGTGCCAGCAACGAGGGACAGCCGTACTCTGGGGCCAACGTCCTGACTTTC
j_call: TRBJ2-2; v_call: TRBV5-1; clone_size: .; d_call: TRBD1; cdr3_aa: CASSGTGNTGELFF; cdr3_nt: TGCGCCAGCAGCGGGACAGGGAACACCGGGGAGCTGTTTTTT
j_call: TRBJ2-5; v_call: TRBV18; clone_size: once; d_call: .; cdr3_aa: CASATAGFQETQYF; cdr3_nt: TGTGCCAGCGCGACGGCAGGGTTCCAAGAGACCCAGTACTTC
j_call: TRBJ1-1; v_call: TRBV7-3; clone_size: .; d_call: .; cdr3_aa: CASSTDRNTEAFF; cdr3_nt: TGTGCCAGCAGCACCGACAGGAACACTGAAGCTTTCTTT
j_call: TRBJ2-7; v_call: TRBV6-5; clone_size: .; d_call: .; cdr3_aa: CASSSPGFSYEQYF; cdr3_nt: TGTGCCAGCAGTTCCCCCGGTTTCTCCTACGAGCAGTACTTC
j_call: TRBJ2-5; v_call: TRBV9; clone_size: .; d_call: .; cdr3_aa: CASSVATGGSQETQYF; cdr3_nt: TGTGCCAGCAGCGTAGCTACTGGCGGTTCTCAAGAGACCCAGTACTTC
j_call: TRBJ1-2; v_call: TRBV30; clone_size: .; d_call: TRBD1; cdr3_aa: CAWSGGNHGYTF; cdr3_nt: TGTGCCTGGTCAGGGGGAAATCATGGCTACACCTTC